This T cell receptor beta chain originates from a study of naive and memory T cell subsets. RNA was extracted from more than 2 ml of whole blood of healthy adults. TCR cDNA received a 3' ligated oligonucleotide that carried a UMI. This CDR3 has 14 amino acids. V dropped 5 bases and J dropped 6 bases, with 16 bases sitting between them. CDR1 and CDR2 (germline): SQVTM, ANQGSEA. For blood and skin samples, reverse transcription used TCR alpha and beta constant primers. The SP2 primer and nested alpha and beta constant region primers amplified ligated cDNA in four rounds. TCRdb re-called the 5' RACE reads with MiXCR, one entry per CDR3 protein. Of about 22,000 distinct CDR3 sequences listed, about 4% were seen once; the top ten hold 7% to 10%.

The clonotype comes from a male donor in good health. This sequence joins TRBV29-1 and TRBJ2-2; D remains unclear. CDR3 residues: CSVRPAGPSGELFF. CDR3 DNA: TGCAGCGTTCGGCCGGCAGGCCCATCCGGGGAGCTGTTTTTT.